These 10 T cell receptor beta chains share one sample of origin, sequenced in a study of spatial heterogeneity in lung cancer. In TCRdb, the 5' RACE reads were re-called with MiXCR into one record per CDR3 protein. The sample carries nearly 10,000 distinct CDR3 sequences, roughly 3.5% recorded once. Stated time point: blood taken at disease recurrence. Whole RNA from tumor, nontumor lung or frozen PBMC was sequenced unsorted. The source material was PBMCs, sampled at recurrence. These receptors were obtained from a female donor with early-stage non-small cell lung cancer.

Many counts were recorded for this clonotype. Little can be read into the size of this beta chain, an off-target read in a library designed for alpha chains. The gene calls are TRBV5-1 and TRBJ1-1, with D possibly TRBD1 on 5 matching bases. CDR1 is SGHRS, CDR2 YFSETQ, per germline. The CDR3 is 12 residues long. Trimming took off 0 bases at V and 9 bases at J, with 9 bases between the two ends. This chain's CDR3 is CASSLDRQQAFF. Written as DNA, the CDR3 is TGCGCCAGCAGCTTGGACCGACAGCAAGCTTTCTTT.

In its sample, this clonotype was seen many times. A library made for alpha chains picked up this beta chain off target, so its size means little. The CDR3 is CASSTLAGEIRYEQYF. The DNA of the CDR3 is TGTGCCAGCAGTACCCTAGCGGGGGAGATCCGATACGAGCAGTACTTC. The chain combines TRBV27 with TRBJ2-7; 10 bases are shared with TRBD2. After removal of 5 bases from V and 4 bases from J, the junction contained 11 bases not matched to a gene. The CDR3 contains 16 residues. CDR1 is MNHEY and CDR2 is SMNVEV in the germline V gene (reference sequence).

This clonotype has ten or more counts. Found in a library prepared for alpha chains, this beta chain is an off-target read, and its abundance has little meaning. The rearrangement links TRBV7-8 to TRBJ1-5; D may be TRBD1 (6 bases). The CDR3 runs to 14 residues. Looked up from germline, CDR1 is SGHVS and CDR2 is FQNEAQ. Trimming stripped 6 bases from V and 1 base from J, with 10 bases between. The CDR3 DNA follows: TGTGCCAGCAGGGGGGGCGGGAGCAATCAGCCCCAGCATTTT. Its protein is CASRGGGSNQPQHF.

This clonotype was seen repeatedly, ten times or more. In a library made to pick up alpha chains, this beta chain is a stray read with a size that means little. The chain couples TRBV12-3 or TRBV12-4 to TRBJ2-1; TRBD2 is a possible D gene (6 bases). The V and J ends lost 5 bases and 9 bases respectively, with 8 bases between them. The CDR3 has 11 amino acids. In DNA form, the CDR3 reads TGTGCCAGCAGTGAGGGAGGTGAGCAGTTCTTC. Its protein product is CASSEGGEQFF.

Ten or more counts support this clonotype. This beta chain is a stray read from a library made for alpha chains; its abundance is not meaningful. This chain links TRBV29-1 with TRBJ2-7; weak D call: TRBD1 (5 bases). Germline CDR1 is SQVTM and CDR2 is ANQGSEA. The V and J ends lost 4 bases and 6 bases respectively, with 16 bases between them. The CDR3 runs to 13 residues. The CDR3: CSVAMTALSEQYF. In nucleotides, the CDR3 is TGCAGCGTTGCGATGACAGCGTTGAGCGAGCAGTACTTC.

This clonotype has more than one count but fewer than ten. Being off target in a library aimed at alpha chains, this beta chain has a size of little meaning. The chain uses TRBV12-3 or TRBV12-4 and TRBJ2-2, with TRBD2 identical over 7 bases. This CDR3 has 16 residues. J gave up 4 bases and V 5 bases, and 10 bases lay outside the gene matches. CDR3 sequence reads: CASSGPGGMPTGELFF. CDR3 DNA: TGTGCCAGCAGTGGGCCGGGGGGAATGCCCACCGGGGAGCTGTTTTTT.

This clonotype was counted ten times or more. Because the library targeted alpha chains, this beta chain is an off-target read whose size means little. The DNA of the CDR3 is TGCAGTGCCGACAACGCGGGCGGCACAGATACGCAGTATTTT. Amino acid sequence: CSADNAGGTDTQYF. This chain links TRBV20-1 with TRBJ2-3; D is perhaps TRBD2 (5 bases). This CDR3 is built from 14 residues. Trimming pared 6 bases from V and 1 base from J, leaving 14 bases between. The germline gives CDR1 DFQATT, CDR2 SNEGSKA (reference sequence).

This clonotype was found many times. Being off target in a library aimed at alpha chains, this beta chain has a size of little meaning. The rearrangement joins TRBV28 to TRBJ2-5; D is unclear. Germline CDR1 MDHEN, CDR2 SYDVKM. Trimming cost V 5 bases and J 3 bases, with 19 bases left between them. The CDR3 loop spans 16 amino acids. CDR3 DNA sequence: TGTGCCAGCAGTCGTTTCGTGTCAGACCCCGAAGAGACCCAGTACTTC. It translates to CASSRFVSDPEETQYF.

This clonotype was observed many times. Being off target in a library aimed at alpha chains, this beta chain has a size of little meaning. The chain employs TRBV6-2 or TRBV6-3 and TRBJ2-3; TRBD2 aligns across 9 bases. Per the germline V gene, CDR1 is MNHEY and CDR2 is SVGEGT. V shed 3 bases, J shed 5 bases, and the junction held 12 bases outside the gene matches. The CDR3 is made up of 17 amino acids. The CDR3, as DNA: TGTGCCAGCAGTTATCCCCTCGGCGGGGGGGCCGTAGATACGCAGTATTTT. As protein: CASSYPLGGGAVDTQYF.

This clonotype was recorded many times. This beta chain came through as a stray read in a library set up for alpha chains, and its size says little. This sequence joins TRBV10-3 and TRBJ1-5, with D perhaps TRBD1 (6 bases). The CDR3 has 15 residues. Germline CDR1 reads ENHRY; CDR2 reads SYGVKD. Trimming stripped 5 bases from V and 1 base from J, with 12 bases between. CDR3 in DNA: TGTGCCATCAGTTCTGACCAGGGGAGCAATCAGCCCCAGCATTTT. Protein: CAISSDQGSNQPQHF.